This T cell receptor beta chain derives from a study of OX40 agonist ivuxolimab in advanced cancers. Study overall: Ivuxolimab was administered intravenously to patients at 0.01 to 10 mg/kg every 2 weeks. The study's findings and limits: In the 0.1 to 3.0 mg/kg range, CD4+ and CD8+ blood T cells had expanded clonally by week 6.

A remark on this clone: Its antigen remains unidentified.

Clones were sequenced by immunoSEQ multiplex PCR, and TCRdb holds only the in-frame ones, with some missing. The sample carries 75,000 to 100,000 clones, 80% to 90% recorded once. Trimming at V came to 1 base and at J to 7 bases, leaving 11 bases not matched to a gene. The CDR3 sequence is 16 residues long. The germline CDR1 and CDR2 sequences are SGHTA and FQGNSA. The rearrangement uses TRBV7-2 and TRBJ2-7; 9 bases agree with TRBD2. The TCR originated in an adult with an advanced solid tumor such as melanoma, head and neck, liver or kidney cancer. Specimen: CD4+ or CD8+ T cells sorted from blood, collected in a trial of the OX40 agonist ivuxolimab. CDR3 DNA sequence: TGTGCCAGCAGCTTAGGGGGCGGGAGGGGCCCTGGAGAGCAGTACTTC. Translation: CASSLGGGRGPGEQYF.